This is a list of T cell receptor beta chains from one sample in a study of regulatory T cells in long-lasting Graves disease. Using its own MiXCR run on the multiplex PCR reads, TCRdb lists one record per CDR3 protein. The top ten clones hold 30% of a sample with hundreds of thousands of distinct CDR3 sequences, over 15% of them seen once. The same sample was also studied in work on T cells in Graves' hyperthyroidism and ophthalmopathy.

The sample was peripheral blood mononuclear cells (PBMCs), taken at new diagnosis, from a patient treated with antithyroid drugs. The receptors come from a man aged 40-49 years with Graves disease. Each CDR3 is given with its conserved first and last residue. D genes are given only for firm matches. Some rows mark clone size as missing; the rest say once, few, many or name a class of expanded clone.

cdr3_nt,cdr3_aa,d_call,j_call,v_call,clone_size
TGTGCCAGCAGCGTAAGGACGGAGGGCACTGAAGCTTTCTTT,CASSVRTEGTEAFF,.,TRBJ1-1,TRBV11-3,many
TGTGCCAGCAGTGAGGCCAGGGTGTACACTGAAGCTTTCTTT,CASSEARVYTEAFF,.,TRBJ1-1,TRBV2,many
TGTGCCAGCAGTCCGGGACCCACACACTCTCCAGATACGCAGTATTTT,CASSPGPTHSPDTQYF,.,TRBJ2-3,TRBV12-3/TRBV12-4,.
TGTGCCAGCAGACAGGGGGCAGAGACCCAGTACTTC,CASRQGAETQYF,TRBD1,TRBJ2-5,TRBV28,many
TGTGCCAGCAGCGCCGGACAGGGGTTTTTAAACACTGAAGCTTTCTTT,CASSAGQGFLNTEAFF,TRBD1,TRBJ1-1,TRBV5-4,.
TGCAGCGTGGGTGGTACCGGGGAGCTGTTTTTT,CSVGGTGELFF,.,TRBJ2-2,TRBV29-1,.
TGTGCCAGCAGTTTTCAGGGTTGGGGTAGCAATCAGCCCCAGCATTTT,CASSFQGWGSNQPQHF,.,TRBJ1-5,TRBV28,many
TGTGCCAGCAGTTTAGGATTTCTAGCGATGGGCGAGCAGTACTTC,CASSLGFLAMGEQYF,.,TRBJ2-7,TRBV12-3/TRBV12-4,.
TGCAGTGTCCCGGGACTAGCGGGGTGGGCAGATACGCAGTATTTT,CSVPGLAGWADTQYF,TRBD2,TRBJ2-3,TRBV20-1,.
TGCGCCAGCAGCATCCAGGGGCGGGAGGCGCAGTATTTT,CASSIQGREAQYF,TRBD2,TRBJ2-3,TRBV5-1,many
TGTGCCACCAGTGATGACAGGCTTACCAATCAGCCCCAGCATTTT,CATSDDRLTNQPQHF,.,TRBJ1-5,TRBV24-1,many
TGTGCCAGCAGTTTGCCCCATAAGTGGGGTGAAGCTTTCTTT,CASSLPHKWGEAFF,.,TRBJ1-1,TRBV28,many
TGCAGTGTGGTGCACAAATACACAGATACGCAGTATTTT,CSVVHKYTDTQYF,.,TRBJ2-3,TRBV20-1,many
TGCGCCAGCAGCTTGGTGGCTGGCACGAACACCGGGGAGCTGTTTTTT,CASSLVAGTNTGELFF,.,TRBJ2-2,TRBV5-1,few
TGTGCCAGCAGTGGACAGTCGGTTCAGCCCCAGCATTTT,CASSGQSVQPQHF,.,TRBJ1-5,TRBV6-2/TRBV6-3,once
TGTGCCAGCAGTTACGGCAGAAGCACAGATACGCAGTATTTT,CASSYGRSTDTQYF,.,TRBJ2-3,TRBV12-3/TRBV12-4,many
TGTGCCAGCAGCTTCCCTAAGGGCTACGAGCAGTACTTC,CASSFPKGYEQYF,.,TRBJ2-7,TRBV7-2,many
TGTGCCAGCAGCTTATGGGGGGGCTTCTCAGATACGCAGTATTTT,CASSLWGGFSDTQYF,.,TRBJ2-3,TRBV7-2,many
TGTGCCAGCAGTTTCCGCGGGACTAGCGGGGGAAGGTCGCAGTATTTT,CASSFRGTSGGRSQYF,TRBD2,TRBJ2-3,TRBV27,many
TGTGCCACCAGTGATTTGGGAAGCGACAAGATCGATGAGCAGTTCTTC,CATSDLGSDKIDEQFF,.,TRBJ2-1,TRBV24-1,many
TGTGCCAGCAGTTTACGGCTGTCCCAGCCCCAGCATTTT,CASSLRLSQPQHF,.,TRBJ1-5,TRBV12-3/TRBV12-4,many
TGCAGTGCTAGAGATAGGTTGGGGGGATACACCGGGGAGCTGTTTTTT,CSARDRLGGYTGELFF,.,TRBJ2-2,TRBV20-1,.
TGTGCCAGCAGCTCTTACGGTGCGATCTACAATGAGCAGTTCTTC,CASSSYGAIYNEQFF,.,TRBJ2-1,TRBV11-3,many
TGCAGTGCTACGCGAAGGGGAGATGCAACTAATGAAAAACTGTTTTTT,CSATRRGDATNEKLFF,.,TRBJ1-4,TRBV20-1,many
TGTGCCAGCAGCCGAGATAGTGGGTTAGTAGAGACCCAGTACTTC,CASSRDSGLVETQYF,.,TRBJ2-5,TRBV7-2,many
TGTGCCAGCAGCCCGGACAGGGGGCGGGCTAATGAAAAACTGTTTTTT,CASSPDRGRANEKLFF,TRBD1,TRBJ1-4,TRBV7-2,.
TGCAGTGCTAGGCATGTGGGTATGCGGACTGAAGCTTTCTTT,CSARHVGMRTEAFF,.,TRBJ1-1,TRBV20-1,.
TGCAGTGCTGGACTGTACAATGAGCAGTTCTTC,CSAGLYNEQFF,.,TRBJ2-1,TRBV20-1,many
TGCAGCGCAACAAGCGGGGGGACAGATACGCAGTATTTT,CSATSGGTDTQYF,TRBD2,TRBJ2-3,TRBV29-1,many
TGTGCCATCAGTGCCTCGGACAGCACGAACACCGGGGAGCTGTTTTTT,CAISASDSTNTGELFF,.,TRBJ2-2,TRBV10-3,many
TGTGCCAGCAGTCTGGGACAGGGGATCTACAATGAGCAGTTCTTC,CASSLGQGIYNEQFF,TRBD1,TRBJ2-1,TRBV6-1,many
TGTGCCACCAGTGATTTTCAGGGGACAGGGGGTGTCGGGGAGCTGCTTTTT,CATSDFQGTGGVGELLF,TRBD1,TRBJ2-2,TRBV28,.
TGTGCCTGGAGTACAGGGCAAGGGACCCAGTACTTC,CAWSTGQGTQYF,.,TRBJ2-5,TRBV30,once
TGCGCCAGCAGCTTGGAGGGCGACGACACCATATATTTT,CASSLEGDDTIYF,.,TRBJ1-3,TRBV5-1,.
TGTGCCAGCAGTACCGCCTCGACAGGGGCCTCCTACAATGAGCAGTTCTTC,CASSTASTGASYNEQFF,TRBD1,TRBJ2-1,TRBV2,.
TGCAGCATAGCGGGGGGGCGAGAGACCCAGTACTTC,CSIAGGRETQYF,TRBD2,TRBJ2-5,TRBV20-1,.
TGTGCCAGCAGCTTAAGGGGTGCGAGCAATCAGCCCCAGCATTTT,CASSLRGASNQPQHF,.,TRBJ1-5,TRBV6-1,.
TGTGCCAGTAGTCGCCGGACCCAAACCCCCAATCAGCCCCAGCATTTT,CASSRRTQTPNQPQHF,.,TRBJ1-5,TRBV19,.
TGTGCCAGCAGTGAATACGTCTTTCAGTTGGGCTCTGGGGCCAACGTCCTGACTTTC,CASSEYVFQLGSGANVLTF,.,TRBJ2-6,TRBV6-1,many
TGCAGTGCTTACCCTCGATTCGTTACTAGCGGGGCCGGCTACGAGCAGTACTTC,CSAYPRFVTSGAGYEQYF,TRBD2,TRBJ2-7,TRBV20-1,many
TGTGCCAGCAGCCCGGGGACTAGCTCGTTGGGAGATACGCAGTATTTT,CASSPGTSSLGDTQYF,TRBD2,TRBJ2-3,TRBV7-3,many
TGTGCCACCAGCAGGGGGGCCGGGAACTACAATTCACCCCTCCACTTT,CATSRGAGNYNSPLHF,.,TRBJ1-6,TRBV15,many
TGTGCCAGCAGACAGGGGGCCTCCTATGGCTACACCTTC,CASRQGASYGYTF,TRBD1,TRBJ1-2,TRBV28,many
TGTGCCAGCAGTGAAGCGGCAGGGAGCGAAAACATTCAGTACTTC,CASSEAAGSENIQYF,.,TRBJ2-4,TRBV2,many
TGTGCCAGCAGTCCTCGGGACATAACCTACGAGCAGTACTTC,CASSPRDITYEQYF,.,TRBJ2-7,TRBV6-2/TRBV6-3,many
TGCGCCAGCAGCTACCTAGCGGGGGGGCAAGATACGCAGTATTTT,CASSYLAGGQDTQYF,TRBD2,TRBJ2-3,TRBV5-1,many
TGTGCCAGTACTCCGACAGGGTACGGCAATCAGCCCCAGCATTTT,CASTPTGYGNQPQHF,TRBD1,TRBJ1-5,TRBV19,.
TGCGCCAGCAGCTTGTTCGGTTTCTCGGCCGGGACAGGGGGCTTTTTTGAGACCCAGTACTTC,CASSLFGFSAGTGGFFETQYF,TRBD1,TRBJ2-5,TRBV5-1,.
TGTGCCAGCAGTTACTCGGTCCGGGACCACTCCTACGAGCAGTACTTC,CASSYSVRDHSYEQYF,.,TRBJ2-7,TRBV6-2/TRBV6-3,many
TGTGCTAGTGGTTTGGCCCCCCTTGGCGGGGGGCTTGTAGACACCCAGTACTTC,CASGLAPLGGGLVDTQYF,TRBD2,TRBJ2-5,TRBV12-5,many
TGTGCCAGCACCGACGCGGGGGAAAGTGCCGAGCAGTACTTC,CASTDAGESAEQYF,TRBD2,TRBJ2-7,TRBV28,many
TGCGCCAGCAGCTTTAGCGGTTACACCGGGGAGCTGTTTTTT,CASSFSGYTGELFF,.,TRBJ2-2,TRBV5-1,.
TGCGCCAGCAGCTCCGAGACAGGGCTCGGGACCCAGTACTTC,CASSSETGLGTQYF,TRBD1,TRBJ2-5,TRBV5-1,many
TGCAGTGCTAGGCAAGGGCAAGAGACCCAGTACTTC,CSARQGQETQYF,.,TRBJ2-5,TRBV20-1,many
TGTGCCTGGACTATGAGTCGGGGCAGGGCAAGCGAAAAACTGTTTTTT,CAWTMSRGRASEKLFF,.,TRBJ1-4,TRBV30,many